These 22 T cell receptor beta chains were sequenced from one sample in a study of long-term antiretroviral therapy in people with HIV. Running of the v3.0 immunoSEQ assay took place at survey level. TCRdb's table, derived via immunoSEQ multiplex PCR, lists solely in-frame clones and lacks some. This table has approximately 15,000 clones, under 90% appearing once. The material sequenced was unsorted PBMCs, taken 0.1 years after starting antiretroviral therapy. These receptors all come from a man between 18 and 35 years old with HIV.

This chain joins TRBV6-5 and TRBJ2-5; 9 bases map to TRBD2. The V gene end was trimmed by 2 bases and the J gene end by 5 bases; junction bases not matched to a gene: 6. The CDR3 spans 15 residues. Germline V gene lookup returns CDR1 MNHEY and CDR2 SVGAGI. The CDR3, as DNA: TGTGCCAGCAGTTACCGGCGGGGGGGCCGGGAGACCCAGTACTTC. Translation gives CASSYRRGGRETQYF.

The V gene is TRBV18, the J gene TRBJ1-1; no definite D call. Germline V gene sequence: CDR1 KGHSH, CDR2 LQKENI. This CDR3 comprises 13 residues. Trimming shortened V by 3 bases and J by 5 bases, and 10 bases separated the two germline ends. The CDR3, as DNA: TGTGCCAGCTCACCCCCCAGGCGGACTGAAGCTTTCTTT. It yields the protein CASSPPRRTEAFF.

The chain joins TRBV27 to TRBJ2-7; a possible D gene is TRBD1 (6 bases). V lost 5 bases to trimming and J lost 3 bases, with 14 bases between them. The CDR3 runs 14 residues. CDR1 and CDR2 (germline): MNHEY, SMNVEV (reference sequence). The CDR3 reads CASSTSGQSYEQYF. CDR3 DNA sequence: TGTGCCAGCAGTACTTCTGGACAGAGCTACGAGCAGTACTTC.

The V gene is TRBV7-6, the J gene TRBJ2-1, with 8 bases matching TRBD2. CDR3 size: 14 residues. The V segment lost 0 bases and the J segment 8 bases; nucleotides outside the gene matches: 3. The germline gives CDR1 SGHVS, CDR2 FNYEAQ. The CDR3 region has the DNA TGTGCCAGCAGCTTAGCCGGGACTAGGGATGAGCAGTTCTTC. Protein sequence: CASSLAGTRDEQFF.

The chain carries TRBV6-1 and TRBJ1-1; no definite D call. V dropped 6 bases and J dropped 1 base, with 15 bases sitting between them. The germline V gene has CDR1 MNHNS and CDR2 SASEGT. This CDR3 is built from 15 residues. The CDR3 protein is CASRTVKTENTEAFF. CDR3 nucleotides: TGTGCCAGCAGGACGGTAAAGACGGAGAACACTGAAGCTTTCTTT.

This chain joins TRBV6-6 and TRBJ1-5; unclear D gene. CDR3 length: 15 residues. The germline CDR1 and CDR2 sequences are MNHNY and SVGAGI (reference sequence). V lost 4 bases and J 0 bases, leaving 10 bases between the germline ends. In nucleotides, the CDR3 is TGTGCCAGCAGTTTGGGTGGTGTTAGCAATCAGCCCCAGCATTTT. Translation: CASSLGGVSNQPQHF.

The rearrangement uses TRBV2 and TRBJ1-1, with 7 bases identical to TRBD1. V shed 5 bases, J shed 8 bases, and the junction held 5 bases outside the gene matches. The CDR3 covers 12 residues. Germline CDR1 reads SNHLY; CDR2 reads FYNNEI. The CDR3 protein is CASSTGAREAFF. DNA for the CDR3: TGTGCCAGCAGTACAGGGGCGAGAGAAGCTTTCTTT.

This clone was detected only once. The rearrangement links TRBV11-2 to TRBJ1-1; D remains unclear. Trimming took 4 bases from V and 1 from J, leaving 7 bases between them. Germline V lookup: CDR1 SGHAT, CDR2 FQNNGV. The CDR3 loop spans 13 amino acids. The CDR3 loop is CASSWNQNTEAFF. Here the CDR3 DNA reads TGTGCCAGCAGCTGGAACCAGAACACTGAAGCTTTCTTT.

The chain joins TRBV7-8 to TRBJ1-5, with D perhaps matching TRBD1 (5 bases). Germline V gene lookup returns CDR1 SGHVS and CDR2 FQNEAQ. CDR3 length: 15 amino acids. Deletions cut 6 bases from V and 6 bases from J, with 18 bases between. CDR3 residues: CASSQFQGPSQPQHF. The CDR3 nucleotides read TGTGCCAGCAGTCAATTTCAGGGTCCTAGTCAGCCCCAGCATTTT.

This clone appeared once. The chain is built from TRBV4-3 and TRBJ1-4; D is possibly TRBD1 (6 bases). CDR1 is LGHNA, CDR2 YSLEER, per germline. The CDR3 has 15 amino acids. Trimming stripped 3 bases from V and 7 bases from J, with 15 bases between. The CDR3 coding sequence is TGCGCCAGCAGCCAGTTTACAGGGTTGGCTGAAAAACTGTTTTTT. Residues: CASSQFTGLAEKLFF.

The rearrangement links TRBV5-1 to TRBJ2-1; no reliable D call. Trimming stripped 4 bases from V and 8 bases from J, with 10 bases between. Germline V gene lookup returns CDR1 SGHRS and CDR2 YFSETQ. The CDR3 extends over 12 amino acids. The CDR3 loop is CASSQLTDEQFF. CDR3 coding DNA: TGCGCCAGCAGCCAACTGACTGATGAGCAGTTCTTC.

This clone was counted a few times. Distinct nucleotide sequences in the sample also encode this CDR3. This chain joins TRBV7-6 and TRBJ2-5; possibly TRBD1 for D (5 bases). The CDR3 is 13 amino acids. The germline V gene has CDR1 SGHVS and CDR2 FNYEAQ. Trimming shortened V by 3 bases and J by 3 bases, and 8 bases separated the two germline ends. The CDR3 DNA reads as TGTGCCAGCAGCTTGGGGCCCGAAGAGACCCAGTACTTC. Translating it yields CASSLGPEETQYF.

The chain carries TRBV30 and TRBJ1-1, with D hard to call. CDR1 is GTSNPN and CDR2 is SVGIG in the germline V gene (reference sequence). V gave up 4 bases and J gave up 1 base, with 7 bases separating them. This CDR3 contains 12 residues. The CDR3 loop reads CAWTRRNTEAFF. The CDR3 DNA follows: TGTGCCTGGACGCGGAGGAACACTGAAGCTTTCTTT.

The V gene is TRBV11-2, the J gene TRBJ2-5, with TRBD2 as a possible D gene (6 bases). The V end lost 6 bases, the J end lost 5 bases, and 16 bases lay between the germline ends. Looked up from germline, CDR1 is SGHAT and CDR2 is FQNNGV. The CDR3 has 14 residues. CDR3 sequence: CASRRDLGEETQYF. DNA for the CDR3: TGTGCCAGCAGACGGGACTTAGGGGAGGAGACCCAGTACTTC.

This clone was picked up a small number of times. The chain couples TRBV7-9 to TRBJ2-7; D is uncertain. This CDR3 spans 12 amino acids. Germline V lookup: CDR1 SEHNR, CDR2 FQNEAQ (reference sequence). Trimming took 4 bases from V and 2 from J, leaving 6 bases between them. This CDR3 is CASSSRPYEQYF. DNA of the CDR3: TGTGCCAGCAGCTCCAGGCCCTACGAGCAGTACTTC.

This rearrangement joins TRBV7-3 to TRBJ2-7, with TRBD2 matching over 11 bases. In germline, CDR1 is SGHTA, CDR2 FQGTGA. Losses at the gene ends were 2 bases for V and 6 bases for J; bases not matched to a gene: 3. The CDR3 is 14 residues long. CDR3 loop: CASSLDGLAGEQYF. The CDR3 bases are TGTGCCAGCAGCTTAGACGGACTAGCGGGCGAGCAGTACTTC.

The chain combines TRBV12-5 with TRBJ1-2; D ambiguous. CDR3 size: 19 residues. V was pared by 1 base and J by 1 base, with 22 bases between. From germline, CDR1 is LGHNT and CDR2 FRNRAP. In DNA form, the CDR3 reads TGTGCTAGTGGTTTGGAGATGGGCCAACCACCAAATATTAACTATGGCTACACCTTC. As protein: CASGLEMGQPPNINYGYTF.

V and J are TRBV4-2 and TRBJ1-2; D remains unclear. Germline V gene data show CDR1 as LGHNA and CDR2 as YNFKEQ. Trimming took off 5 bases at V and 1 base at J, with 14 bases between the two ends. The length of the CDR3 is 15 residues. The CDR3 bases are TGTGCCAGCAGCTTAGTAGCAAACCTTAACTATGGCTACACCTTC. It codes for CASSLVANLNYGYTF.

The genes are TRBV5-6 and TRBJ2-5; no clear D gene. The CDR3 runs to 11 residues. Per the germline V gene, CDR1 is SGHDT and CDR2 is YYEEEE. Between the trimmed V and J ends, which lost 2 bases and 5 bases, there was a span of 4 bases. The CDR3, as DNA: TGTGCCAGCAGCTTTGGGGAGACCCAGTACTTC. Translating it yields CASSFGETQYF.

This chain links TRBV19 with TRBJ1-1, with 9 bases lining up with TRBD1. The CDR3 is 14 residues long. From germline, CDR1 is LNHDA and CDR2 SQIVND (reference sequence). V lost 2 bases and J lost 7; bases outside the gene matches: 5. The CDR3 bases are TGTGCCAGTAGTATAACAGGGGGCTTCAGTGAAGCTTTCTTT. Its protein product is CASSITGGFSEAFF. The full variable domain, in which reference TRBV19 and TRBJ1-1 provide the parts outside the CDR3, is DGGITQSPKYLFRKEGQNVTLSCEQNLNHDAMYWYRQDPGQGLRLIYYSQIVNDFQKGDIAEGYSVSREKKESFPLTVTSAQKNPTAFYLCASSITGGFSEAFFGQGTRLTVV.

The chain has TRBV15 and TRBJ2-7; D may match TRBD1 or TRBD2 (5 bases each). Trimming shortened V by 8 bases and J by 4 bases, and 21 bases separated the two germline ends. The length of the CDR3 is 15 residues. Germline lookup yields CDR1 LNHNV and CDR2 YYDKDF (reference sequence). The CDR3 DNA sequence: TGTGCCACCGAGGAATCTCGGGGCGCAACTTACGAGCAGTACTTC. As protein: CATEESRGATYEQYF. Filled out from reference TRBV15 and TRBJ2-7, the complete variable domain reads DAMVIQNPRYQVTQFGKPVTLSCSQTLNHNVMYWYQQKSSQAPKLLFHYYDKDFNNEADTPDNFQSRRPNTSFCFLDIRSPGLGDTAMYLCATEESRGATYEQYFGPGTRLTVT.

The chain combines TRBV10-2 with TRBJ2-1, with TRBD2 matching over 7 bases. Germline assignment: CDR1 WSHSY and CDR2 SAAADI. V shed 8 bases and J 5 bases; nucleotides not matched to a gene: 6. The CDR3 totals 13 residues. The CDR3 DNA sequence: TGCGCCAGCGGGTCGCGGGAGAACAATGAGCAGTTCTTC. Translating gives CASGSRENNEQFF.